The 5 T cell receptor beta chains below were found in one sample sequenced in a study of cytomegalovirus exposure and HLA in healthy donors. Vbeta (60) and Jbeta (13) primers were used in the PCR. Here immunoSEQ multiplex PCR was the method, and the copy in TCRdb shows in-frame clones only, minus some. Of 170,000 or so clones in the sample, over 75% were seen once. Specimen: PBMCs. The source of these receptors is a woman aged 50 to 60 in good health and CMV-seronegative.

The chain combines TRBV5-1 with TRBJ1-1; TRBD1 matches at 7 bases. The CDR3 covers 14 residues. Germline-derived CDR1 and CDR2 are SGHRS and YFSETQ. V lost 5 bases to trimming and J lost 4 bases; unmatched junction nucleotides: 8. The CDR3: CASRTEGASTEAFF. The CDR3 DNA reads as TGCGCCAGCAGGACCGAGGGGGCCAGCACTGAAGCTTTCTTT.

The rearrangement links TRBV5-6 to TRBJ2-7; D ambiguous. Germline assignment: CDR1 SGHDT and CDR2 YYEEEE. This CDR3 has 13 residues. Trimming removed 4 bases from V and 2 bases from J, with 10 bases in between. DNA for the CDR3: TGTGCCAGCAGCCGGCGGTGGACCTACGAGCAGTACTTC. Residues: CASSRRWTYEQYF.

In its sample, this clone was seen once. Other DNA sequences in this sample translate to the same CDR3. The V and J genes are TRBV30 and TRBJ2-5, with 7 bases lining up with TRBD1. In germline, CDR1 is GTSNPN, CDR2 SVGIG (reference sequence). The CDR3 loop spans 13 amino acids. With V trimmed by 4 bases and J by 4 bases, 6 bases remained unmatched. The CDR3 DNA is TGTGCCTGGAATAACAGGGGCGCAGAGACCCAGTACTTC. As protein: CAWNNRGAETQYF.

The chain carries TRBV4-1 and TRBJ2-7; TRBD1 aligns across 11 bases. This CDR3 is 16 amino acids long. Germline assignment: CDR1 MGHRA and CDR2 YSYEKL. The V and J ends lost 3 bases and 4 bases, in that order; junction bases with no gene match: 8. DNA of the CDR3: TGCGCCAGCAGCCAGCAATTAGGACAGGGGGCTTACGAGCAGTACTTC. As protein: CASSQQLGQGAYEQYF.

This clone was detected once. This chain uses TRBV5-1 with TRBJ2-1; TRBD2 aligns across 16 bases. Germline CDR1 and CDR2: SGHRS and YFSETQ. J lost 4 bases, V lost 3 bases, and 7 bases had no gene match. This CDR3 spans 18 amino acids. In nucleotides, the CDR3 is TGCGCCAGCAGCTGGGGGACTAGCGGGAGGGCCGGGTACAATGAGCAGTTCTTC. Translating it yields CASSWGTSGRAGYNEQFF.